This TCR beta chain was profiled in a study of blood T cell repertoires in COVID-19. About the research overall: Acute-phase and convalescent COVID-19 samples originated in the United States, Italy and Spain. Sample material is recorded as cDNA or gDNA derived from T cells, B-cell-depleted T cells, or PBMCs.

Per the study methods: Estimation of nucleated cell counts was performed using reference gene primer amplification. Libraries were prepared by immunoSEQ multiplex PCR; TCRdb keeps only in-frame clonotypes and omits some of them. V and J calls and clone size are as listed in that table; D and trimming were resolved from the DNA. The data contain more than 300,000 clones, 85% to 90% of them singletons. The V segment lost 5 bases and the J segment 5 bases; nucleotides outside the gene matches: 5. The CDR3 contains 14 residues. Germline CDR1 and CDR2: MDHEN and SYDVKM. Source material: PBMCs or T cells enriched from blood (not recorded which). The chain uses TRBV28 and TRBJ2-1; 8 nucleotides line up with TRBD1. This TCR was recovered from a woman aged 25 to 39 who had recovered from COVID-19. The DNA of the CDR3 is TGTGCCAGCAGTGACAGGGGCTCAGACAATGAGCAGTTCTTC. It codes for CASSDRGSDNEQFF.